The present TCR beta chain was sequenced within a study of CD4 T cells in relation to SARS-CoV-2 and coronaviruses. Overall study: Shared crossreactive spike epitopes were mapped to their HLA restriction. Findings and limits, study-wide: Each donor contributed either pre-pandemic or post-infection samples, not both.

The table came from immunoSEQ multiplex PCR; TCRdb's copy has only in-frame clones and leaves some out. The sample lists under 70,000 clones, just over 85% occurring once. About this clone itself: Its antigen is still unknown.

Before the COVID-19 pandemic, during about 2011-2019, CD4+ T cells were taken from unexposed donors. V lost 3 bases, J lost 1 base, and 7 bases lay in between. This CDR3 is 14 amino acids long. Germline V gene lookup returns CDR1 MNHNS and CDR2 SASEGT. The sequence was collected from a human donor in good health. The rearrangement links TRBV6-1 to TRBJ1-5; no clear D. Material for sequencing was memory CD4+ T cells from PBMCs. CDR3 nucleotides: TGTGCCAGCAGTGACAGCCTGAGCAATCAGCCCCAGCATTTT. The encoded protein is CASSDSLSNQPQHF.